The clone carrying this T cell receptor beta chain was observed many times. Its target is unknown. From the 5' RACE reads, TCRdb called clonotypes with MiXCR, one entry per CDR3 protein. The sample holds under 75,000 distinct CDR3 sequences; roughly 12% are singletons and the top ten take around 9.9%. These data originate in a study of early T cells in non-severe SARS-CoV-2 infection. Study-wide context: Unsorted whole-blood RNA was sequenced in bulk, leaving chains unpaired. Findings of the study overall: Reliance on VDJdb matching favored anti-spike CD8 responses; private and CD4 specificities were missed.

The CDR3 sequence is 13 residues long. The sequence came from an adult who was a healthcare worker with PCR-confirmed SARS-CoV-2 infection or an uninfected control (not recorded which). Specimen: whole blood. This chain joins TRBV21-1 and TRBJ2-7; TRBD1 is the table's D call, not checked against the DNA. TRBV21-1 has pseudogene status. Written as DNA, the CDR3 is TGTGCCAGCAGCGGGGGACCGCGGTACGAGCAGTACTTC. It codes for CASSGGPRYEQYF.